These T cell receptor beta chains were read from a single sample in a study of Ad26.COV2.S vaccination and SARS-CoV-2 variants. This table comes from immunoSEQ multiplex PCR, and its TCRdb copy is limited to in-frame clones, with some not included. Here the sample spans more than 300,000 clones, about 86% being singletons. The sequences come from peripheral blood, collected in a trial of Ad26.COV2.S vaccine versus placebo. These receptors came from a person between 18 and 65 years old who received the Ad26.COV2.S COVID-19 vaccine or a placebo. CDR3s include the opening cysteine and the closing phenylalanine or tryptophan. Each record gives: J gene, V gene, D gene, clone size, CDR3 DNA, CDR3 protein. The D gene is left open where the match is weak. Size values are once, few and many counts, or a class for expanded clones, and some rows have none.

>TRBJ1-2|TRBV9|-|-
TGTGCCAGCAGCGCCAGTGCATATGGCTACACCTTC
CASSASAYGYTF
>TRBJ2-1|TRBV30|-|-
TGTGGTGTATTGGCTGCTAGCTCCTACAATGAGCAGTTCTTC
CGVLAASSYNEQFF
>TRBJ2-7|TRBV3-1/TRBV3-2|TRBD2|-
TGTGCCAGCAGCCAAGAGGTTCGCTTGAGGGTAGCGGGGGGCCGCTACGAGCAGTACTTC
CASSQEVRLRVAGGRYEQYF
>TRBJ2-7|TRBV27|-|-
TGTGCCAGCAGTTTGTCAGGGATCTCCTACGAGCAGTACTTC
CASSLSGISYEQYF
>TRBJ2-1|TRBV5-1|-|-
TGCGCCAGCAGCCGGACCGGGGGTCCCGGTGGCAATGAGCAGTTCTTC
CASSRTGGPGGNEQFF
>TRBJ2-5|TRBV7-9|-|-
TGTGCCAGCAGCTTTTCCCTCGTTTTACAGTACTTC
CASSFSLVLQYF
>TRBJ2-5|TRBV5-1|TRBD2|-
TGCGCCAGCAGCCAATCTAGCGGGGGTGAGACCCAGTACTTC
CASSQSSGGETQYF
>TRBJ1-1|TRBV14|-|-
TGTGCCAGCAGGCGGGGCTTGTCGGACACTGAAGCTTTCTTT
CASRRGLSDTEAFF
>TRBJ1-1|TRBV15|-|-
TGTGCCACCAGCGGCGTACCTAGGGGGGCGTCCCAAGCTTTCTTT
CATSGVPRGASQAFF
>TRBJ1-4|TRBV6-5|-|-
TGTGCCAGCAGTCTCGACAGCCTTAATGAAAAACTGTTTTTT
CASSLDSLNEKLFF
>TRBJ2-1|TRBV13|-|-
TGTGCCAGCAGCTTTCGCCTATACAATGAGCAGTTCTTC
CASSFRLYNEQFF
>TRBJ2-1|TRBV12-3/TRBV12-4|-|-
TGTGCCAGCAGTTTTCGGGTATACAATGAGCAGTTCTTC
CASSFRVYNEQFF
>TRBJ2-7|TRBV4-1|-|-
TGCGCCAGCAGCCAGGTGTTTAGGCGGCACTACGAGCAGTACTTC
CASSQVFRRHYEQYF
>TRBJ1-1|TRBV27|-|-
TGTGCCAGCAGTCTCTTTTACCTTGACGGTGATCTAAGGAATAGTGGGAAAGCGGCTTTCTTT
CASSLFYLDGDLRNSGKAAFF
>TRBJ2-3|TRBV4-2|TRBD2|once
TGTGCCAGCAGCCCCTTAGGGGCTAGCGGGGGCACAGATACGCAGTATTTT
CASSPLGASGGTDTQYF
>TRBJ2-1|TRBV14|TRBD2|once
TGTGCCAGCAGCCATCTAGGCGGGAGCTCCTACAATGAGCAGTTCTTC
CASSHLGGSSYNEQFF
>TRBJ1-6|TRBV7-2|-|-
TGTGCCAGCAGCCCCTACAGTACAGGCTCCTATAATTCACCCCTCCACTTT
CASSPYSTGSYNSPLHF
>TRBJ1-2|TRBV12-3/TRBV12-4|TRBD1|once
TGTGCCAGCAGGGGACAGGGGGCTTATGGCTACACCTTC
CASRGQGAYGYTF
>TRBJ1-3|TRBV4-1|-|-
TGCGCCAGCAGCCCCACAGGGTTTGGAAACACCATATATTTT
CASSPTGFGNTIYF
>TRBJ1-1|TRBV12-5|-|once
TGTGCTAGTGGTTTGGAAGGGTCATCGGGGGCTTTCTTT
CASGLEGSSGAFF
>TRBJ1-1|TRBV21-1|-|-
TGTGCCAGCAGCAAAGCCACATCAATGAACACTGAAGCTTTCTTT
CASSKATSMNTEAFF
>TRBJ1-3|TRBV11-2|-|-
TGTGCCAGCAGCCTACAGGGCTTCCCTGGAAACACCATATATTTT
CASSLQGFPGNTIYF
>TRBJ1-3|TRBV12-3/TRBV12-4|-|-
TGTGCCAGCACCCTCACGTGGGGAAACACCATATATTTT
CASTLTWGNTIYF
>TRBJ2-3|TRBV4-3|TRBD1|-
TGCGCCAGCAGCCAAGATGTTTCGACAGGGGGCGCAGATACGCAGTATTTT
CASSQDVSTGGADTQYF
>TRBJ2-5|TRBV30|TRBD2|-
TGTGCCCGCGGGCCTAGCGGGGGGAATTTCCAAGAGACCCAGTACTTC
CARGPSGGNFQETQYF
>TRBJ1-1|TRBV19|-|-
TGTGCCAGTAGGCCCAGTAACATGAACACTGAAGCTTTCTTT
CASRPSNMNTEAFF
>TRBJ2-5|TRBV9|-|-
TGCGCCCGCCGCGGGCGGGGGGGGCAGACCGGGACAGGAAGGTTACAAGAGACCCAGTACTTC
CARRGRGGQTGTGRLQETQYF
>TRBJ1-2|TRBV5-5|-|-
TGTGCCAGCAGCTTGGTTATGGCAGGTTCCTATGGCTACACCTTC
CASSLVMAGSYGYTF
>TRBJ2-6|TRBV2|-|-
TGTGCCAGCAGGGCCTTCAACGTCCTGACTTTC
CASRAFNVLTF
>TRBJ1-2|TRBV7-8|TRBD1|few
TGTGCCAGCAGCTTTGGACAGGACTATGGCTACACCTTC
CASSFGQDYGYTF